The 27 T cell receptor beta chains below all came from one sample that was sequenced in a study of blood T cell repertoires in COVID-19. TCRdb's copy holds only in-frame clones and misses some; the assay was immunoSEQ multiplex PCR. The repertoire holds 75,000 or so clones, with 82% as singletons. The specimen was peripheral blood. These receptors were obtained from a woman in her 70s with acute or convalescent COVID-19.

The chain is built from TRBV3-1 (or the pseudogene TRBV3-2) and TRBJ1-2; D is unresolved. Per germline, CDR1 LGHDT and CDR2 YNNKEL (reference sequence). V was cut by 2 bases and J by 0 bases, with 10 bases left in between. The CDR3 spans 15 residues. The CDR3 spells CASSQIVGANYGYTF. DNA of the CDR3: TGTGCCAGCAGCCAAATAGTGGGAGCTAACTATGGCTACACCTTC.

Note on this clone: Distinct nucleotide sequences in the sample also encode this CDR3. The V gene is TRBV2, the J gene TRBJ1-5; D possibly corresponds to TRBD1 (5 bases). The germline V gene has CDR1 SNHLY and CDR2 FYNNEI. The CDR3 is 12 residues long. V gave up 4 bases and J gave up 5 bases, with 6 bases separating them. The CDR3 region is CASSVTDQPQHF. CDR3 nucleotides: TGTGCCAGCAGTGTGACAGATCAGCCCCAGCATTTT.

V is TRBV30 and J is TRBJ2-5; 7 nucleotides align to TRBD1. J lost 5 bases, V lost 7 bases, and 10 bases had no gene match. The CDR3 is 13 amino acids. Germline CDR1 reads GTSNPN; CDR2 reads SVGIG (reference sequence). The DNA for the CDR3 is TGTGCCTCAACAGGGGCTTTCGTGGAGACCCAGTACTTC. Encoded protein: CASTGAFVETQYF.

The chain recombines TRBV19 with TRBJ2-1; D possibly corresponds to TRBD1 (5 bases). CDR3 length: 13 amino acids. CDR1 is LNHDA, CDR2 SQIVND, per germline (reference sequence). V shed 3 bases and J shed 8 bases, with 11 bases lying between them. The CDR3 spells CASSIQGGHEQFF. DNA for the CDR3: TGTGCCAGTAGTATCCAGGGTGGCCATGAGCAGTTCTTC.

This clone was counted only a few times. The chain carries TRBV5-6 and TRBJ2-1; 13 bases align to TRBD2. V dropped 4 bases and J dropped 8; count of bases not matched to a gene: 12. The CDR3 has 17 residues. CDR1 is SGHDT and CDR2 is YYEEEE in the germline V gene. DNA of the CDR3: TGTGCCAGCAGCACCTCTCGGACTAGCGGGAGTGGCGATGAGCAGTTCTTC. Translating gives CASSTSRTSGSGDEQFF.

This chain uses TRBV3-1 (or the pseudogene TRBV3-2) with TRBJ1-2, with TRBD1 matching over 7 bases. The CDR3 runs 15 residues. Germline V lookup: CDR1 LGHDT, CDR2 YNNKEL (reference sequence). Trimming cost V 4 bases and J 7 bases; bases outside gene matches: 12. Here the CDR3 DNA reads TGTGCCAGCAGCCCAATGACAGGGTCAGGCAGTGGCTACACCTTC. Its translation is CASSPMTGSGSGYTF.

J is TRBJ1-5 and V is TRBV6-2 or TRBV6-3; the D gene is possibly TRBD1 (6 bases). With 2 bases removed from V and 5 bases from J, the gap between germline ends came to 16 bases. The germline CDR1 and CDR2 sequences are MNHEY and SVGEGT. The CDR3 length is 16 residues. CDR3 coding DNA: TGTGCCAGCAGTTACGAGGCTTGGGGGCGGGATCAGCCCCAGCATTTT. Translated: CASSYEAWGRDQPQHF.

The CDR3 is CASSLGQELTGRRTDTQYF. The CDR3 DNA reads TGTGCCAGCAGCTTAGGCCAGGAATTGACCGGGAGGCGCACAGATACGCAGTATTTT. The chain recombines TRBV7-3 with TRBJ2-3; 7 bases align to TRBD2. With 2 bases clipped from V and 1 base from J, the junction kept 15 bases outside the gene matches. The germline gives CDR1 SGHTA, CDR2 FQGTGA. This CDR3 region has 19 residues.

This chain links TRBV2 with TRBJ2-7; D might be TRBD1 (6 bases). Trimming shortened V by 0 bases and J by 4 bases, and 16 bases separated the two germline ends. Germline values: CDR1 SNHLY, CDR2 FYNNEI. The CDR3 contains 16 residues. The CDR3 loop reads CASSEAVGGAVYEQYF. The CDR3 DNA reads TGTGCCAGCAGTGAAGCGGTTGGGGGCGCGGTGTACGAGCAGTACTTC.

This sequence joins TRBV6-5 and TRBJ2-3; D may be TRBD2 (5 bases). The germline V and J ends were trimmed by 4 bases and 1 base, with 12 bases remaining between them. In germline, CDR1 is MNHEY, CDR2 SVGAGI. CDR3 length: 15 amino acids. This CDR3 reads CASSSPPGGTDTQYF. CDR3 DNA sequence: TGTGCCAGCAGTTCCCCCCCCGGGGGCACAGATACGCAGTATTTT.

The J gene is TRBJ1-5, the V gene TRBV27, with 7 bases identical to TRBD1. This CDR3 spans 17 amino acids. Germline CDR1 MNHEY, CDR2 SMNVEV (reference sequence). V lost 4 bases and J lost 0; bases outside the gene matches: 9. CDR3 nucleotides: TGTGCCAGCAGTTCCACCTGGGACAGACTTAGCAATCAGCCCCAGCATTTT. Translating gives CASSSTWDRLSNQPQHF.

The chain carries TRBV7-3 and TRBJ1-5; maybe TRBD1 (6 bases). Germline values: CDR1 SGHTA, CDR2 FQGTGA. V was pared by 5 bases and J by 4 bases, with 9 bases between. The CDR3 sequence is 13 residues long. CDR3 in DNA: TGTGCCAGCAGCAGGGGGTTTAATCAGCCCCAGCATTTT. Encoded protein: CASSRGFNQPQHF.

The gene calls are TRBV6-2 or TRBV6-3 and TRBJ2-7, with a weak D call TRBD2 (6 bases). The ends were cut back, 5 bases at V and 7 bases at J, with 18 bases in the middle. Germline V CDR1 and CDR2: MNHEY, SVGEGT. This CDR3 is 14 amino acids long. Here the CDR3 reads CASSRIIGAGEQYF. CDR3 nucleotides: TGTGCCAGCAGTCGGATCATCGGGGCGGGGGAGCAGTACTTC.

In this sample, this clone turned up once. V gene TRBV2 combines with J gene TRBJ1-2; possibly TRBD1 for D (5 bases). Germline V gene data show CDR1 as SNHLY and CDR2 as FYNNEI. The CDR3 is 14 amino acids. Trimming removed 7 bases at V and 5 bases at J, with 17 bases between. This chain's CDR3 is CASNALVQGYGYTF. The CDR3, as DNA: TGTGCCAGCAATGCGCTTGTTCAGGGTTATGGCTACACCTTC.

V is TRBV18 and J is TRBJ2-5; TRBD2 is a possible D gene (6 bases). The CDR3 sequence is 13 residues long. Germline V lookup: CDR1 KGHSH, CDR2 LQKENI. Trimming took 4 bases from V and 7 from J, leaving 13 bases between them. The CDR3 spells CASSLDGRRTQYF. CDR3 bases: TGTGCCAGCTCACTCGACGGGAGACGGACCCAGTACTTC.

This sequence joins TRBV2 and TRBJ2-7; 7 bases are shared with TRBD2. Trimming cost V 3 bases and J 6 bases; bases outside gene matches: 11. Germline V gene sequence: CDR1 SNHLY, CDR2 FYNNEI. This CDR3 spans 15 amino acids. CDR3: CASSDDVGGGFEQYF. Written as DNA, the CDR3 is TGTGCCAGCAGTGACGATGTCGGGGGAGGGTTCGAGCAGTACTTC. The variable domain in full, completed from reference TRBV2 and TRBJ2-7, reads EPEVTQTPSHQVTQMGQEVILRCVPISNHLYFYWYRQILGQKVEFLVSFYNNEISEKSEIFDDQFSVERPDGSNFTLKIRSTKLEDSAMYFCASSDDVGGGFEQYFGPGTRLTVT.

The J gene is TRBJ2-2, the V gene TRBV7-3, with a weak D call TRBD1 (5 bases). Germline V CDR1 and CDR2: SGHTA, FQGTGA. Between the trimmed V and J ends, which lost 0 bases and 6 bases, there was a span of 8 bases. This CDR3 contains 14 residues. The CDR3 protein is CASSLTSRAGELFF. The CDR3, as DNA: TGTGCCAGCAGCTTAACGTCCAGGGCCGGGGAGCTGTTTTTT.

The genes are TRBV25-1 and TRBJ1-5; the D is unclear. The CDR3 is made up of 13 amino acids. V lost 2 bases to trimming and J lost 5 bases, with 7 bases between them. Germline values: CDR1 MGHDK, CDR2 SYGVNS. The CDR3 DNA follows: TGTGCCAGCAGTGAAACCCGCGATCAGCCCCAGCATTTT. Protein: CASSETRDQPQHF. The entire variable domain, with the rest obtained from reference TRBV25-1 and TRBJ1-5, is as follows: EADIYQTPRYLVIGTGKKITLECSQTMGHDKMYWYQQDPGMELHLIHYSYGVNSTEKGDLSSESTVSRIRTEHFPLTLESARPSHTSQYLCASSETRDQPQHFGDGTRLSIL.

As DNA, the CDR3 is TGTGCCAGCAGTAGCAACACTGAAGCTTTCTTT. It yields the protein CASSSNTEAFF. This chain links TRBV7-2 with TRBJ1-1; D is uncertain. Trimming stripped 6 bases from V and 2 bases from J, with 4 bases between. The CDR3 sequence is 11 residues long. Germline CDR1 and CDR2: SGHTA and FQGNSA.

In DNA, the CDR3 is TGTGCCAGCAGCTCGGCCGCGGCCGGGGGGGCGTATCAGCCCCAGCATTTT. Translated: CASSSAAAGGAYQPQHF. The V gene is TRBV28, the J gene TRBJ1-5, with a possible D match to TRBD1 (6 bases). The CDR3 totals 17 residues. V was trimmed by 6 bases and J by 5 bases, leaving 23 bases between them. Germline CDR1 reads MDHEN; CDR2 reads SYDVKM.

The V gene is TRBV30, the J gene TRBJ1-1, with a possible D match to TRBD1 (5 bases). Germline V gives CDR1 GTSNPN, CDR2 SVGIG (reference sequence). The CDR3 contains 14 residues. The V gene lost 0 bases and the J gene lost 6 bases, with 14 bases spanning the gap. In DNA form, the CDR3 reads TGTGCCTGGAGTGTACCCCAGGGTCGCGCTGAAGCTTTCTTT. Amino acid sequence: CAWSVPQGRAEAFF.

The chain has TRBV29-1 and TRBJ2-1; TRBD1 agrees at 10 bases. The germline V gene has CDR1 SQVTM and CDR2 ANQGSEA. The CDR3 length is 12 residues. V shed 6 bases and J 8 bases; nucleotides not matched to a gene: 4. The CDR3 loop reads CSVRQGADEQFF. The DNA of the CDR3 is TGCAGCGTGCGACAGGGGGCCGATGAGCAGTTCTTC.

The chain combines TRBV29-1 with TRBJ2-1; 13 bases are a match to TRBD2. J gave up 0 bases and V 1 base, and 6 bases lay outside the gene matches. The CDR3 contains 18 residues. Germline V lookup: CDR1 SQVTM, CDR2 ANQGSEA. The CDR3, as DNA: TGCAGCGTTGAAGTACTAGCGGGAGGGCCTAGCTCCTACAATGAGCAGTTCTTC. Translated: CSVEVLAGGPSSYNEQFF.

The CDR3 nucleotides read TGTGCCAGCAGCTTAGGAGCCAGGGGGAGTTTTGGCTCACCCCTCCACTTT. Its translation: CASSLGARGSFGSPLHF. This sequence joins TRBV7-2 and TRBJ1-6, with 7 bases matching TRBD1. Losses at the gene ends were 1 base for V and 10 bases for J; bases not matched to a gene: 13. Per the germline V gene, CDR1 is SGHTA and CDR2 is FQGNSA. CDR3 size: 17 residues.

This chain joins TRBV24-1 and TRBJ1-5; TRBD1 matches 12 bases. This CDR3 region has 19 residues. Trimming at V came to 4 bases and at J to 7 bases, leaving 16 bases not matched to a gene. CDR1 and CDR2 from the germline V gene are KGHDR and SFDVKD. The CDR3 is CATSDLRSRDRGPGQPQHF. The CDR3 DNA reads TGTGCCACCAGTGACCTCAGATCCAGGGACAGGGGGCCCGGACAGCCCCAGCATTTT.

This clone has just one count. The rearrangement uses TRBV7-3 and TRBJ2-7, with 8 bases matching TRBD2. The CDR3 is made up of 15 amino acids. Per germline, CDR1 SGHTA and CDR2 FQGTGA. The trim removed 5 bases at V and 1 base at J, leaving 7 bases unmatched. The CDR3 nucleotides read TGTGCCAGCAGCGCGGTAGCGGGGTCATCCTACGAGCAGTACTTC. Amino acid sequence: CASSAVAGSSYEQYF. Based on the CDR3 plus reference TRBV7-3 and TRBJ2-7, the full variable domain is GAGVSQTPSNKVTEKGKYVELRCDPISGHTALYWYRQSLGQGPEFLIYFQGTGAADDSGLPNDRFFAVRPEGSVSTLKIQRTERGDSAVYLCASSAVAGSSYEQYFGPGTRLTVT.

The chain carries TRBV7-3 and TRBJ2-5; no firm D call. Trimming left V 2 bases short and J 0 bases short, with 10 bases between. CDR1 is SGHTA, CDR2 FQGTGA, per germline. The CDR3 is made up of 15 amino acids. The CDR3 DNA reads TGTGCCAGCAGCTTACAATCAGGCTACCAAGAGACCCAGTACTTC. Protein sequence: CASSLQSGYQETQYF.